Listed here are 23 T cell receptor beta chains from one sample, sequenced in a study of blood T cell repertoires in COVID-19. Libraries were prepared by immunoSEQ multiplex PCR; TCRdb keeps only in-frame clonotypes and omits some of them. Here the sample spans some 260,000 clones, about 88% being singletons. The sequenced material came from PBMCs or T cells enriched from blood (not recorded which). The origin of the receptors is a man aged 25-45 years with acute COVID-19.

The chain carries TRBV18 and TRBJ1-1; a possible D gene is TRBD1 (5 bases). Germline CDR1 reads KGHSH; CDR2 reads LQKENI. The CDR3 has 14 residues. Trimming stripped 1 base from V and 5 bases from J, with 11 bases between. CDR3 sequence: CASSPLREGTEAFF. The CDR3 DNA is TGTGCCAGCTCACCACTCAGGGAGGGAACTGAAGCTTTCTTT.

The chain recombines TRBV4-2 with TRBJ1-5; no clear D. The CDR3 is 14 amino acids. V lost 1 base, J lost 5 bases, and 9 bases lay in between. CDR1 and CDR2 from the germline V gene are LGHNA and YNFKEQ. CDR3 residues: CASSQASEDQPQHF. In DNA form, the CDR3 reads TGTGCCAGCAGCCAAGCATCGGAGGATCAGCCCCAGCATTTT.

This clone has only a few counts. The chain combines TRBV7-8 with TRBJ2-2, with TRBD2 as a possible D gene (5 bases). Germline-derived CDR1 and CDR2 are SGHVS and FQNEAQ. This CDR3 has 15 amino acids. V shed 6 bases and J shed 4 bases, with 15 bases lying between them. CDR3 protein: CASRDLILGTGELFF. In DNA, the CDR3 is TGTGCCAGCAGGGACCTAATACTAGGCACCGGGGAGCTGTTTTTT.

The CDR3 is CASSRYRDKGTDTQYF. The CDR3 DNA follows: TGTGCCAGCAGCCGATACCGGGACAAAGGTACAGATACGCAGTATTTT. This chain connects TRBV6-6 to TRBJ2-3, with D perhaps TRBD1 (6 bases). Trimming cost V 6 bases and J 3 bases, with 19 bases left between them. This CDR3 contains 16 residues. Germline CDR1 is MNHNY and CDR2 is SVGAGI (reference sequence).

V is TRBV19 and J is TRBJ2-7; 8 positions match TRBD1. Germline V CDR1 and CDR2: LNHDA, SQIVND (reference sequence). There are 13 residues in the CDR3. The V gene end was trimmed by 3 bases and the J gene end by 7 bases; junction bases not matched to a gene: 5. CDR3 residues: CASSIRTGGEQYV. The CDR3 region has the DNA TGTGCCAGTAGTATTCGTACAGGGGGTGAGCAGTACGTC.

This clone was seen more than once but under ten times. V is TRBV5-6 and J is TRBJ1-1, with D tentatively TRBD1 (5 bases). The V gene's germline CDR1 is SGHDT and CDR2 YYEEEE. The germline V and J ends were trimmed by 4 bases and 9 bases, with 16 bases remaining between them. The length of the CDR3 is 13 residues. CDR3 loop: CASSPPSGGQAFF. CDR3 bases: TGTGCCAGCAGCCCTCCTTCCGGGGGTCAAGCTTTCTTT.

The chain is built from TRBV11-3 and TRBJ2-5; D possibly corresponds to TRBD2 (7 bases). There are 16 residues in the CDR3. Germline V lookup: CDR1 SGHNT, CDR2 YENEEA. Trimming stripped 5 bases from V and 2 bases from J, with 18 bases between. The DNA for the CDR3 is TGTGCCAGCAGCACCCGGTCGGGGGGCAAACAAGAGACCCAGTACTTC. This translates into CASSTRSGGKQETQYF.

V and J are TRBV6-5 and TRBJ1-2; D is perhaps TRBD1 (6 bases). Germline assignment: CDR1 MNHEY and CDR2 SVGAGI. This CDR3 comprises 16 residues. Trimming left V 4 bases short and J 8 bases short, with 23 bases between. CDR3 bases: TGTGCCAGCAGTTCGCCCGTTACTGGGGGCACGGGCGGCTACACCTTC. It codes for CASSSPVTGGTGGYTF.

The chain recombines TRBV9 with TRBJ1-3; 7 nucleotides line up with TRBD1. V was clipped by 2 bases and J by 7 bases; unmatched bases: 12. Germline V gene sequence: CDR1 SGDLS, CDR2 YYNGEE. This CDR3 comprises 16 residues. In DNA, the CDR3 is TGTGCCAGCAGCGTCCAGACAGGGCTAGTAGGTAACACCATATATTTT. This encodes CASSVQTGLVGNTIYF.

V usage is TRBV14 and J usage is TRBJ2-1; 9 bases match TRBD2. J lost 6 bases, V lost 4 bases, and 22 bases had no gene match. The V gene's germline CDR1 is SGHDN and CDR2 FVKESK. CDR3 size: 20 residues. The DNA of the CDR3 is TGTGCCAGCAGCCCCAAGGCCGTAGGGACTAGCATCGGGGTCCTCAATGAGCAGTTCTTC. It yields the protein CASSPKAVGTSIGVLNEQFF.

This chain connects TRBV4-1 to TRBJ1-2; 7 nucleotides agree with TRBD1. Germline V gives CDR1 MGHRA, CDR2 YSYEKL. The CDR3 contains 15 residues. With 2 bases clipped from V and 4 bases from J, the junction kept 7 bases outside the gene matches. CDR3 residues: CASSQQRGQPYGYTF. The CDR3 DNA is TGCGCCAGCAGCCAACAGAGGGGACAGCCCTATGGCTACACCTTC.

The V gene is TRBV29-1, the J gene TRBJ2-1; 16 bases match TRBD2. There are 15 residues in the CDR3. CDR1 is SQVTM, CDR2 ANQGSEA, per germline. Germline trimming cut 7 bases from V and 12 bases from J; bases unmatched to any gene: 12. CDR3 amino acids: CSGDPGLAGGSLQFF. CDR3 in DNA: TGCAGCGGAGACCCGGGACTAGCGGGGGGGAGCCTGCAGTTCTTC.

The rearrangement joins TRBV28 to TRBJ2-3; 12 nucleotides align to TRBD2. Germline loops: CDR1 MDHEN, CDR2 SYDVKM. The length of the CDR3 is 15 residues. Trimming cost V 10 bases and J 5 bases; bases outside gene matches: 10. This CDR3 reads CATRTSGRRVDTQYF. The CDR3 region has the DNA TGTGCCACCAGAACTAGCGGGAGGAGGGTAGATACGCAGTATTTT.

The chain recombines TRBV7-2 with TRBJ1-5; no clear D. Germline loops: CDR1 SGHTA, CDR2 FQGNSA. V lost 5 bases, J lost 10 bases, and 12 bases lay in between. This CDR3 is built from 12 residues. The CDR3 sequence: CASSPGGRPQHF. CDR3 DNA sequence: TGTGCCAGCAGCCCCGGTGGGCGACCCCAGCATTTT.

This chain uses TRBV4-2 with TRBJ1-1; D call uncertain. Germline values: CDR1 LGHNA, CDR2 YNFKEQ. Deletions cut 1 base from V and 0 bases from J, with 9 bases between. The CDR3 extends over 15 amino acids. CDR3 coding DNA: TGTGCCAGCAGCCAAGGAGGCAGCATGAACACTGAAGCTTTCTTT. Translating it yields CASSQGGSMNTEAFF.

The chain is built from TRBV10-3 and TRBJ1-1, with no clear D. The CDR3 covers 15 residues. The V gene's germline CDR1 is ENHRY and CDR2 SYGVKD. V lost 2 bases and J 1 base, leaving 11 bases between the germline ends. CDR3 in amino acids: CAISEVRVGNTEAFF. The CDR3, as DNA: TGTGCCATCAGTGAGGTCCGGGTTGGGAACACTGAAGCTTTCTTT.

Of note for this clone: The identical CDR3 is also encoded by other nucleotide sequences in the sample. The chain uses TRBV11-2 and TRBJ2-7; a weak D match, TRBD1 (6 bases). Germline CDR1 is SGHAT and CDR2 is FQNNGV. There are 14 residues in the CDR3. Trimming pared 5 bases from V and 2 bases from J, leaving 13 bases between. Written as DNA, the CDR3 is TGTGCCAGCAGCCTACAGGGCGGCCCCTACGAGCAGTACGTC. Protein: CASSLQGGPYEQYV.

Notes on this clone: Sequence at one end of the junction differs from germline and may be a read error. The rearrangement joins TRBV5-1 to TRBJ2-5; 10 nucleotides line up with TRBD2. Germline-derived CDR1 and CDR2 are SGHRS and YFSETQ. CDR3 length equals 16 residues. The CDR3 loop is CASSLNPSGSQETQYF. CDR3 nucleotides: TGTGCCAGCAGCTTGAATCCTAGCGGGAGTCAAGAGACCCAGTACTTC.

V and J are TRBV13 and TRBJ2-7, with D possibly TRBD2 on 5 matching bases. V lost 3 bases and J 5 bases, leaving 8 bases between the germline ends. Germline lookup yields CDR1 PRHDT and CDR2 FYEKMQ (reference sequence). This CDR3 is built from 12 residues. The CDR3, as DNA: TGTGCCAGCAGCTTTGGGAGCCACGAGCAGTACGTC. Translated: CASSFGSHEQYV.

The chain combines TRBV21-1 with TRBJ2-5; TRBD1 is taken as the D call from the table, unchecked against the DNA. TRBV21-1 counts as a pseudogene. There are 15 residues in the CDR3. CDR3 loop: CASSKGRAGKETQYF. The CDR3 DNA follows: TGTGCCAGCAGCAAAGGCCGGGCAGGGAAAGAGACCCAGTACTTC.

The chain has TRBV7-9 and TRBJ2-7, with 10 bases matching TRBD1. The ends lost 5 bases at V and 6 bases at J; junction bases unmatched: 7. Per the germline V gene, CDR1 is SEHNR and CDR2 is FQNEAQ (reference sequence). The CDR3 runs to 14 residues. The CDR3 sequence is CASSPPGTGAEQYV. Written as DNA, the CDR3 is TGTGCCAGCAGCCCCCCCGGGACAGGGGCCGAGCAGTACGTC.

The gene calls are TRBV11-2 and TRBJ1-5; possibly TRBD1 for D (5 bases). CDR1 SGHAT and CDR2 FQNNGV come from the germline V gene. The length of the CDR3 is 13 residues. Trimming took 2 bases from V and 6 from J, leaving 8 bases between them. The CDR3 DNA reads TGTGCCAGCAGCTTATCCGGGGGTCAGCCCCAGCATTTT. Translation gives CASSLSGGQPQHF. Based on the CDR3 plus reference TRBV11-2 and TRBJ1-5, the full variable domain is EAGVAQSPRYKIIEKRQSVAFWCNPISGHATLYWYQQILGQGPKLLIQFQNNGVVDDSQLPKDRFSAERLKGVDSTLKIQPAKLEDSAVYLCASSLSGGQPQHFGDGTRLSIL.

The chain uses TRBV5-8 and TRBJ2-1, with D perhaps matching TRBD2 (6 bases). Trimming pared 5 bases from V and 13 bases from J, leaving 22 bases between. The CDR3 consists of 14 residues. The germline CDR1 and CDR2 sequences are SGHTS and YDEGEE. CDR3 protein: CASRPPVAGRTQFF. The CDR3 nucleotides are TGTGCCAGCAGGCCCCCTGTGGCGGGAAGAACCCAGTTCTTC.